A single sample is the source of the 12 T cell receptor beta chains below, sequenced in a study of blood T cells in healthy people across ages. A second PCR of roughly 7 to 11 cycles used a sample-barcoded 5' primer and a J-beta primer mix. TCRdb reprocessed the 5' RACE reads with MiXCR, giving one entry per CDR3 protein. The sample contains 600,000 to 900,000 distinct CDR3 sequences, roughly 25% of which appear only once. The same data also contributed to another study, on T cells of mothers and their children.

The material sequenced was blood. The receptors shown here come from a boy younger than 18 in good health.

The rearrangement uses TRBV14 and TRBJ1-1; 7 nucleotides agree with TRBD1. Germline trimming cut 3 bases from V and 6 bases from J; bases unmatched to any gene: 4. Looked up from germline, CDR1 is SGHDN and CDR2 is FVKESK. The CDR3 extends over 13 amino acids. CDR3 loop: CASSQTGKSEAFF. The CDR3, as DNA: TGTGCCAGCAGCCAGACAGGGAAATCTGAAGCTTTCTTT. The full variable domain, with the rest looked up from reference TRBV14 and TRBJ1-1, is EAGVTQFPSHSVIEKGQTVTLRCDPISGHDNLYWYRRVMGKEIKFLLHFVKESKQDESGMPNNRFLAERTGGTYSTLKVQPAELEDSGVYFCASSQTGKSEAFFGQGTRLTVV.

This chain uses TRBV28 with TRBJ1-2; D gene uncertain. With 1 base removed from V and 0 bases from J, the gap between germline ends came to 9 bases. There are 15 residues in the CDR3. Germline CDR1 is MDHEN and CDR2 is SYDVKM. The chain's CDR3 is CASSLSRATNYGYTF. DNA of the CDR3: TGTGCCAGCAGTTTATCCCGGGCAACTAACTATGGCTACACCTTC.

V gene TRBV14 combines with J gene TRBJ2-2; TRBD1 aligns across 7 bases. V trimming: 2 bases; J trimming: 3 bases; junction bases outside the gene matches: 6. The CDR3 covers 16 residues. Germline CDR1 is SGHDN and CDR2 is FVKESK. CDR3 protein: CASSQLGQADTGELFF. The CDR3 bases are TGTGCCAGCAGCCAACTCGGACAGGCGGACACCGGGGAGCTGTTTTTT.

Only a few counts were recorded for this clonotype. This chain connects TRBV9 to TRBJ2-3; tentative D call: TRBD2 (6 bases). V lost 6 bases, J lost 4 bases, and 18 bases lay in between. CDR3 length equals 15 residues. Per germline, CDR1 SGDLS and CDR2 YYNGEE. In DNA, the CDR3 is TGTGCCAGCAACTTAAAGGCGGGGCCGGCAGATACGCAGTATTTT. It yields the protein CASNLKAGPADTQYF. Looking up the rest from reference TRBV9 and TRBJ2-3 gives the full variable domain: DSGVTQTPKHLITATGQRVTLRCSPRSGDLSVYWYQQSLDQGLQFLIQYYNGEERAKGNILERFSAQQFPDLHSELNLSSLELGDSALYFCASNLKAGPADTQYFGPGTRLTVL.

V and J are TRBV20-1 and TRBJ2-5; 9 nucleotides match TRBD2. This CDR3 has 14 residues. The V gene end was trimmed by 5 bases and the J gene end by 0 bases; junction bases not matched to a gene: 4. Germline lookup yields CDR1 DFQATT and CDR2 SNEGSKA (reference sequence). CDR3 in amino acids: CSALAGANQETQYF. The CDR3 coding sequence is TGCAGTGCTTTAGCGGGGGCAAACCAAGAGACCCAGTACTTC.

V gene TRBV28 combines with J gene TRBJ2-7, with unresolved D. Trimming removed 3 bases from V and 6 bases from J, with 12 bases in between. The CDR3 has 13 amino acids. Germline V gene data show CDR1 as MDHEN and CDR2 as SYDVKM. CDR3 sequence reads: CASSLPSRGEQYF. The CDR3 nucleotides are TGTGCCAGCAGTTTGCCTAGTCGCGGCGAGCAGTACTTC.

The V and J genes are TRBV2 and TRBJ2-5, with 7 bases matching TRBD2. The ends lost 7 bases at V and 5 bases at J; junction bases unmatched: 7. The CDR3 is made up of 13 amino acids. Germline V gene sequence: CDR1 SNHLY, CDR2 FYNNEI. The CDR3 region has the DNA TGTGCCAGCACGGGGGAGGGCTGGGAGACCCAGTACTTC. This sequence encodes CASTGEGWETQYF.

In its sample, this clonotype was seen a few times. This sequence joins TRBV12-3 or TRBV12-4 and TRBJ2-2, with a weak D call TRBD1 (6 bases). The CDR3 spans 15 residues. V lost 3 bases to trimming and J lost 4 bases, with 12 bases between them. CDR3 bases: TGTGCCAGCAGTTTGGGGGTGACAGGCACCGGGGAGCTGTTTTTT. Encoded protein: CASSLGVTGTGELFF.

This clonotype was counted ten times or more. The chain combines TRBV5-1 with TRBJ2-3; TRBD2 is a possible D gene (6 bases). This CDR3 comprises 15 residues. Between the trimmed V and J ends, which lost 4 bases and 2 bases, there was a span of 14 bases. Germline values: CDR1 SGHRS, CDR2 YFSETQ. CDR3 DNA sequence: TGCGCCAGCAGCCCTCAGGTAGCGGACACAGATACGCAGTATTTT. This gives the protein CASSPQVADTDTQYF.

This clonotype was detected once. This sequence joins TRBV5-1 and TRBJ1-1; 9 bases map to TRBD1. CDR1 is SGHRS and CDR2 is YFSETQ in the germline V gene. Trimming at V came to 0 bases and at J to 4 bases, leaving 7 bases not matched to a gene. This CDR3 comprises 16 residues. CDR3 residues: CASSLEGQGAGTEAFF. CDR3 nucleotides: TGCGCCAGCAGCTTGGAGGGACAGGGAGCGGGCACTGAAGCTTTCTTT.

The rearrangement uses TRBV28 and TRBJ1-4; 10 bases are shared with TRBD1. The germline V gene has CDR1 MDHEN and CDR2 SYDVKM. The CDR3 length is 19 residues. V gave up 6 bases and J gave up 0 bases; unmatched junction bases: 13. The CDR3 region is CASRLGTGAAGATNEKLFF. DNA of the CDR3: TGTGCCAGCAGGCTGGGGACAGGGGCCGCTGGAGCAACTAATGAAAAACTGTTTTTT. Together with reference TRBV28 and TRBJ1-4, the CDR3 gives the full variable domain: DVKVTQSSRYLVKRTGEKVFLECVQDMDHENMFWYRQDPGLGLRLIYFSYDVKMKEKGDIPEGYSVSREKKERFSLILESASTNQTSMYLCASRLGTGAAGATNEKLFFGSGTQLSVL.

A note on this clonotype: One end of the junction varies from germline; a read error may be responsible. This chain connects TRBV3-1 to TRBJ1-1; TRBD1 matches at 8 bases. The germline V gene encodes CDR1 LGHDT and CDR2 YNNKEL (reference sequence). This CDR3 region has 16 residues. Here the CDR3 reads CAGSLLSDTGGSEAFF. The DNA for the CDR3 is TGTGCCGGCAGCCTCTTATCTGATACAGGGGGGAGTGAAGCTTTCTTT.